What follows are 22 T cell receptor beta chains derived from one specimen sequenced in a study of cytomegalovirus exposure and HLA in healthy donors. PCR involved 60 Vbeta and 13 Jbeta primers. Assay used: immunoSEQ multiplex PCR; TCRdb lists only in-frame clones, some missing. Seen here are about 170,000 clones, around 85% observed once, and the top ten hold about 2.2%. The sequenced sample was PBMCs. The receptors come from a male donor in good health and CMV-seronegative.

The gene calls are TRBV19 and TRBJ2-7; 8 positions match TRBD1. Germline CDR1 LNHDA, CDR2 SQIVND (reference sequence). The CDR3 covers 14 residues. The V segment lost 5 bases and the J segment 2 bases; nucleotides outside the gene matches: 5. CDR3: CASSRQGNPYEQYF. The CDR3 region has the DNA TGTGCCAGTAGTCGACAGGGGAATCCCTACGAGCAGTACTTC.

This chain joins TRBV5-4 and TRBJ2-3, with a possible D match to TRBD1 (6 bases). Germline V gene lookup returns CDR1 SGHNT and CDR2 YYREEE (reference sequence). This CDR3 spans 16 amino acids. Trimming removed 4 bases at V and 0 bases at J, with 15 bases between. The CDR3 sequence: CASSQTGTPSTDTQYF. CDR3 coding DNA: TGTGCCAGCAGCCAGACCGGGACACCTAGCACAGATACGCAGTATTTT.

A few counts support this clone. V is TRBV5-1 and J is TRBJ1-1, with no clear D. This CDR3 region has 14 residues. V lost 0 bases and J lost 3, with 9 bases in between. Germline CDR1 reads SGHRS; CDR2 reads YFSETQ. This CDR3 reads CASSLAGGDTEAFF. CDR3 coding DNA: TGCGCCAGCAGCTTGGCCGGAGGAGACACTGAAGCTTTCTTT.

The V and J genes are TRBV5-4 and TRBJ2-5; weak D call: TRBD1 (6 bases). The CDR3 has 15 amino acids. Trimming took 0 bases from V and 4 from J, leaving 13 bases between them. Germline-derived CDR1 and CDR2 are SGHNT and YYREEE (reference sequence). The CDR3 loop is CASSLGQGNGETQYF. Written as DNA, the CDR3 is TGTGCCAGCAGCTTGGGTCAGGGGAATGGAGAGACCCAGTACTTC. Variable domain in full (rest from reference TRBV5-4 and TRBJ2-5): ETGVTQSPTHLIKTRGQQVTLRCSSQSGHNTVSWYQQALGQGPQFIFQYYREEENGRGNFPPRFSGLQFPNYSSELNVNALELDDSALYLCASSLGQGNGETQYFGPGTRLLVL.

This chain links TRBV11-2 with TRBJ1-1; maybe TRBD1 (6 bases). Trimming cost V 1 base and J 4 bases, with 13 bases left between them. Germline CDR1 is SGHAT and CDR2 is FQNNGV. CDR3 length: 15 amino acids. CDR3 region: CASSLVSQGSTEAFF. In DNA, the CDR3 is TGTGCCAGCAGCTTAGTGTCCCAGGGGAGCACTGAAGCTTTCTTT.

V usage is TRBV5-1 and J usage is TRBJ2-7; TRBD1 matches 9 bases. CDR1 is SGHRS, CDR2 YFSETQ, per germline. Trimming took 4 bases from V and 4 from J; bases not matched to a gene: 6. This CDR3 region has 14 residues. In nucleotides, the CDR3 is TGCGCCAGCAGCACGGGACAGGGACCTTACGAGCAGTACTTC. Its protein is CASSTGQGPYEQYF.

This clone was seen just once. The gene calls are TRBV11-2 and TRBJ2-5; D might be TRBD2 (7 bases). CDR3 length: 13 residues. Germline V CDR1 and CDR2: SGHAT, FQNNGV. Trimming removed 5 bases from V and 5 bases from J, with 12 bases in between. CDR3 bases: TGTGCCAGCAGCGGGGAGGGGGGGGAGACCCAGTACTTC. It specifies CASSGEGGETQYF.

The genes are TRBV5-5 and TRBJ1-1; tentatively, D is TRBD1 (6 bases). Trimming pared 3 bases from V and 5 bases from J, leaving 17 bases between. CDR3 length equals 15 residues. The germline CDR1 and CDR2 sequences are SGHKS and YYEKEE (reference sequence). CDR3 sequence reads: CASSSYLNRATEAFF. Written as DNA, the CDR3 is TGTGCCAGCAGCTCCTACCTCAACAGGGCAACTGAAGCTTTCTTT.

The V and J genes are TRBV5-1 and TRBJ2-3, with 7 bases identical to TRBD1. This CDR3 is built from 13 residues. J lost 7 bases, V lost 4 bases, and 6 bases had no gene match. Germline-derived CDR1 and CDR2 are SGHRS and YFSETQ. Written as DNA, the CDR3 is TGCGCCAGCAGCACCCAGGGGGATAATACGCAGTATTTT. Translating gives CASSTQGDNTQYF.

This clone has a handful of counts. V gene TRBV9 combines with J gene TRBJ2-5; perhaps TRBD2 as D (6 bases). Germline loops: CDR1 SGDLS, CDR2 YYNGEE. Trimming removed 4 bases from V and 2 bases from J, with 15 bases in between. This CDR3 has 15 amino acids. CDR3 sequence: CASSLEGSMQETQYF. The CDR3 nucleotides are TGTGCCAGCAGCCTGGAGGGAAGTATGCAAGAGACCCAGTACTTC.

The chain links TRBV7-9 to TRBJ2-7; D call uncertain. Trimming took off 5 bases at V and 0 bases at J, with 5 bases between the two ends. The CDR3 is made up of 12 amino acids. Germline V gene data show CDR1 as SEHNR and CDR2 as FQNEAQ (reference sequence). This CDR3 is CASSQNSYEQYF. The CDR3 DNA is TGTGCCAGCAGCCAGAACTCCTACGAGCAGTACTTC.

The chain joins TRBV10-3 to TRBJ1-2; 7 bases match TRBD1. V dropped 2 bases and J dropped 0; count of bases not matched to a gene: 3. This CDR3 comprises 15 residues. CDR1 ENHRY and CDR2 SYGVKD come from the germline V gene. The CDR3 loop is CAISEPTGTNYGYTF. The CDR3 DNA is TGTGCCATCAGTGAGCCGACAGGGACTAACTATGGCTACACCTTC.

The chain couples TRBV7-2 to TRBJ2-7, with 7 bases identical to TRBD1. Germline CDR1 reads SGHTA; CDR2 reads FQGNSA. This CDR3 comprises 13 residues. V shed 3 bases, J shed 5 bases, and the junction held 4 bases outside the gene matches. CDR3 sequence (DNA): TGTGCCAGCAGCTTGACAGGGATTAACGAGCAGTACTTC. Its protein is CASSLTGINEQYF.

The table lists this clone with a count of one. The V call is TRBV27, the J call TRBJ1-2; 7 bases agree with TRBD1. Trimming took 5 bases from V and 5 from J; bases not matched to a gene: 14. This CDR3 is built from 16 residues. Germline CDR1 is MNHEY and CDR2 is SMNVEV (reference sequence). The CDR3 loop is CASSTSPTGAGYGYTF. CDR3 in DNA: TGTGCCAGCAGTACTAGCCCCACAGGGGCGGGGTATGGCTACACCTTC.

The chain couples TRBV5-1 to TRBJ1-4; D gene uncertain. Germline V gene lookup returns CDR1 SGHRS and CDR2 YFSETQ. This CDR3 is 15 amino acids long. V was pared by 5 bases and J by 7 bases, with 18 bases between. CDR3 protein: CASRAPGSPAEKLFF. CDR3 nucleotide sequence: TGCGCCAGCAGAGCCCCGGGTTCTCCGGCTGAAAAACTGTTTTTT.

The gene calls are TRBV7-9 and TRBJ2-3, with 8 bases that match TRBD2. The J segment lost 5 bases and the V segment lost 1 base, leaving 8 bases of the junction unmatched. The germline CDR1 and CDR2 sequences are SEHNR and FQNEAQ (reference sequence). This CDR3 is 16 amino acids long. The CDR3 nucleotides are TGTGCCAGCAGCTTAGGGCGGGGGGCCAATGGAGATACGCAGTATTTT. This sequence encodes CASSLGRGANGDTQYF.

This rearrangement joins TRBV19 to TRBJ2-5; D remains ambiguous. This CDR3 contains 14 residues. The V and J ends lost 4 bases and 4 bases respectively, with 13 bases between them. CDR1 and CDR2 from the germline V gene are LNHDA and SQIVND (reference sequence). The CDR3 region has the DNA TGTGCCAGTAGTAGAACACGGGTGGGAGAGACCCAGTACTTC. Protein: CASSRTRVGETQYF.

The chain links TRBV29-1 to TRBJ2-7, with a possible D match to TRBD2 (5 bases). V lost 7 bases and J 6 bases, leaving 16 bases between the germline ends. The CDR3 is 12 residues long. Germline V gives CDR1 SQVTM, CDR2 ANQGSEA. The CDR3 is CSAEGPSSEQYF. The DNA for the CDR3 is TGCAGCGCCGAGGGTCCCTCCAGCGAGCAGTACTTC.

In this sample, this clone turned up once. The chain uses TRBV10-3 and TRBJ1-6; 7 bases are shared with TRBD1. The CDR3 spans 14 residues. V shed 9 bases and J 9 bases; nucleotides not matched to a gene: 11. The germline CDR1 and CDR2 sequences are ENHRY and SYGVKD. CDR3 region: CAIGGQERLSPLHF. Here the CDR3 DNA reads TGTGCCATTGGAGGACAGGAGCGGCTTTCACCCCTCCACTTT.

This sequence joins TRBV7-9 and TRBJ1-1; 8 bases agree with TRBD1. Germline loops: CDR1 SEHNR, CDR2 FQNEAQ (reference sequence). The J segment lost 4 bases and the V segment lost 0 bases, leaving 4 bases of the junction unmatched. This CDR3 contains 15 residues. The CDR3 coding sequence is TGTGCCAGCAGCTTAGCCCGACAGGGGCCCACTGAAGCTTTCTTT. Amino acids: CASSLARQGPTEAFF.

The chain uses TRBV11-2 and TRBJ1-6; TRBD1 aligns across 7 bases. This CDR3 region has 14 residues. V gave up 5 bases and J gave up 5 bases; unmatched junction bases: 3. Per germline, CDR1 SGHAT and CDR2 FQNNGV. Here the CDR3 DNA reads TGTGCCAGCAGCGGGACAGATAATAATTCACCCCTCCACTTT. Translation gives CASSGTDNNSPLHF.

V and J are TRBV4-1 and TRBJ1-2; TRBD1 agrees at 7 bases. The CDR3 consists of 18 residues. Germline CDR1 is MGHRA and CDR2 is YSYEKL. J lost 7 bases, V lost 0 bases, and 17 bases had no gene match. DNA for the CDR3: TGCGCCAGCAGCCAAGACCCACTAAAGGGCAGGGGGATGGGTGGCTACACCTTC. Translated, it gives CASSQDPLKGRGMGGYTF.